This entry lists 10 T cell receptor beta chains sequenced from one sample in a study of OX40 agonist ivuxolimab in advanced cancers. TCRdb keeps only in-frame clones here, not all; method: immunoSEQ multiplex PCR. The repertoire holds just under 100,000 clones, less than 95% seen once, with 0.15% to 0.2% in the top ten. This specimen was CD4+ or CD8+ T cells sorted from blood, taken in a trial of the OX40 agonist ivuxolimab. Every receptor here comes from an adult with an advanced solid tumor such as melanoma, head and neck, liver or kidney cancer.

V is TRBV19 and J is TRBJ1-2; D is uncertain. The germline gives CDR1 LNHDA, CDR2 SQIVND (reference sequence). Trimming took 3 bases from V and 11 from J, leaving 19 bases between them. The CDR3 spans 14 residues. The CDR3 coding sequence is TGTGCCAGTAGTATCGTCGGTACAGCCGGGAGTTACACCTTC. This translates into CASSIVGTAGSYTF.

The chain recombines TRBV7-2 with TRBJ2-7; TRBD1 is a possible D gene (6 bases). V was shortened by 0 bases and J by 6 bases, with 15 bases between the two germline ends. From germline, CDR1 is SGHTA and CDR2 FQGNSA. CDR3 length equals 15 residues. CDR3: CASSLAFTGYGEQYF. The CDR3 DNA is TGTGCCAGCAGCTTAGCCTTTACAGGGTACGGCGAGCAGTACTTC.

The chain employs TRBV12-5 and TRBJ1-5; a possible D gene is TRBD1 (5 bases). CDR1 and CDR2 from the germline V gene are LGHNT and FRNRAP. The CDR3 is 16 amino acids. Trimming took 4 bases from V and 4 from J, leaving 17 bases between them. Here the CDR3 reads CASGSGRIEGNQPQHF. The CDR3 DNA follows: TGTGCTAGTGGTTCGGGGCGAATTGAAGGTAATCAGCCCCAGCATTTT.

The chain combines TRBV11-3 with TRBJ1-2; maybe TRBD1 (5 bases). The V end was cut by 5 bases, the J end by 8 bases, with 18 bases between. Germline values: CDR1 SGHNT, CDR2 YENEEA. The CDR3 runs 14 residues. This CDR3 is CASSPRGGGKGYTF. The CDR3 DNA is TGTGCCAGCAGCCCCCGGGGTGGGGGAAAAGGCTACACCTTC.

The V and J genes are TRBV5-4 and TRBJ1-2; D is possibly TRBD1 (5 bases). This CDR3 has 14 amino acids. Trimming pared 6 bases from V and 0 bases from J, leaving 12 bases between. Germline CDR1 and CDR2: SGHNT and YYREEE (reference sequence). This chain's CDR3 is CASTPGGANYGYTF. The CDR3 nucleotides read TGTGCCAGCACCCCGGGGGGAGCTAACTATGGCTACACCTTC. Filled out from reference TRBV5-4 and TRBJ1-2, the complete variable domain reads ETGVTQSPTHLIKTRGQQVTLRCSSQSGHNTVSWYQQALGQGPQFIFQYYREEENGRGNFPPRFSGLQFPNYSSELNVNALELDDSALYLCASTPGGANYGYTFGSGTRLTVV.

The chain links TRBV14 to TRBJ2-1, with D hard to call. Trimming shortened V by 4 bases and J by 7 bases, and 14 bases separated the two germline ends. This CDR3 spans 14 amino acids. Germline CDR1 reads SGHDN; CDR2 reads FVKESK. The DNA for the CDR3 is TGTGCCAGCAGCCGCCCGGGTCGCATAAATGAGCAGTTCTTC. As protein: CASSRPGRINEQFF.

The chain carries TRBV5-1 and TRBJ2-5, with 14 bases that match TRBD2. Trimming removed 4 bases from V and 5 bases from J; junction bases left unmatched: 7. Germline V gene data show CDR1 as SGHRS and CDR2 as YFSETQ. This CDR3 region has 16 residues. The CDR3 coding sequence is TGCGCCAGCAGCACCCGGGGACTAGCGGGGGCTGAGACCCAGTACTTC. This encodes CASSTRGLAGAETQYF.

V gene TRBV6-6 combines with J gene TRBJ2-1, with TRBD2 matching over 12 bases. V dropped 2 bases and J dropped 9; count of bases not matched to a gene: 8. Germline values: CDR1 MNHNY, CDR2 SVGAGI (reference sequence). The CDR3 extends over 16 amino acids. The CDR3 sequence is CASSYRLAGVRGEQFF. The CDR3 DNA sequence: TGTGCCAGCAGTTACCGACTAGCGGGAGTTCGGGGTGAGCAGTTCTTC.

In its sample, this clone was seen a few times. J is TRBJ1-1 and V is TRBV18, with D hard to call. This CDR3 is built from 13 residues. Trimming removed 8 bases from V and 2 bases from J, with 12 bases in between. Germline-derived CDR1 and CDR2 are KGHSH and LQKENI. In DNA form, the CDR3 reads TGTGCCAGCACTTCCGGCCTCAACACTGAAGCTTTCTTT. Protein product: CASTSGLNTEAFF.

J is TRBJ1-1 and V is TRBV6-1; D remains ambiguous. V was pared by 6 bases and J by 1 base, with 6 bases between. This CDR3 is built from 12 residues. Per the germline V gene, CDR1 is MNHNS and CDR2 is SASEGT. CDR3 amino acids: CASSNKNTEAFF. As DNA, the CDR3 is TGTGCCAGCAGCAACAAGAACACTGAAGCTTTCTTT.